The T cell receptor beta chain described here comes from a study of T cell repertoires in cytomegalovirus infection. On the study more broadly: CMV infection together with matching HLA type was indicated by public TCR beta signatures.

One entry per CDR3 protein results from TCRdb running MiXCR on the reads. The repertoire includes 200,000 to 300,000 distinct CDR3 sequences, over 8% of them detected once, and over 12% sits in the top ten. Study conclusions and caveats: Accumulated public TCR beta family frequency recognized individuals carrying CMV together with the relevant HLA. HLA-C-restricted TCR beta clonotypes specific for CMV led the ex vivo response.

This clonotype appeared many times. Its antigen is still unknown. Germline V CDR1 and CDR2: MGHRA, YSYEKL. This CDR3 is built from 16 residues. Trimming shortened V by 3 bases and J by 5 bases, and 16 bases separated the two germline ends. Sequencing was performed on PBMCs. This receptor was identified in a human donor in good health (CMV status not recorded). Some clones in this sample may be carry-over from other donors' samples. The rearrangement joins TRBV4-1 to TRBJ2-2, with D possibly called TRBD1 or TRBD2 (5 bases each). CDR3 in amino acids: CASSQTFGTETGELFF. The CDR3 coding sequence is TGCGCCAGCAGCCAGACTTTCGGGACGGAGACCGGGGAGCTGTTTTTT.